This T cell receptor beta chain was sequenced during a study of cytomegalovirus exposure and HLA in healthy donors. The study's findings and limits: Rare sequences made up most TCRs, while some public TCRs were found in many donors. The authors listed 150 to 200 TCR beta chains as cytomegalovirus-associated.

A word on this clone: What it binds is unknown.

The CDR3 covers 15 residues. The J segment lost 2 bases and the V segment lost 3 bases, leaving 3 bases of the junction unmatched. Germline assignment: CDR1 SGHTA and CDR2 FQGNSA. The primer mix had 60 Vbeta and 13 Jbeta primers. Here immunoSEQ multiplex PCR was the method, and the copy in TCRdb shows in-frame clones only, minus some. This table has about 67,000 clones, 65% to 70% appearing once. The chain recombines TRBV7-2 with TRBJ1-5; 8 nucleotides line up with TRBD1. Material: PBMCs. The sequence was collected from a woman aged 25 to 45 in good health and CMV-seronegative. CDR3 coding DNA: TGTGCCAGCAGCTTGGACAGGGCCGGCAATCAGCCCCAGCATTTT. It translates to CASSLDRAGNQPQHF.